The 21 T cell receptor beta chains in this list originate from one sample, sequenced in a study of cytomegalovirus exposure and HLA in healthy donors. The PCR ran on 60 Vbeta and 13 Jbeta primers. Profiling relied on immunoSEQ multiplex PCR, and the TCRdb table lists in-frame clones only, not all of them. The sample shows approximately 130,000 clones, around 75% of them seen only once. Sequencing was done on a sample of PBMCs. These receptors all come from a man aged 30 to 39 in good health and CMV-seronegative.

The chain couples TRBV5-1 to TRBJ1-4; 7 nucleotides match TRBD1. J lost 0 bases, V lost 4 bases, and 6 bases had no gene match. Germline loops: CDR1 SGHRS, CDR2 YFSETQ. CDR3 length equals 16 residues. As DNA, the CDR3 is TGCGCCAGCAGCGCGGGGACAGATGCAACTAATGAAAAACTGTTTTTT. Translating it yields CASSAGTDATNEKLFF.

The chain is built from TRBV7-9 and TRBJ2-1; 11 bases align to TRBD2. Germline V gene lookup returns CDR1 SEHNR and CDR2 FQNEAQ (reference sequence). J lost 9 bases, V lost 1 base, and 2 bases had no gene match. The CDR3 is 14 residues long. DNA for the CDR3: TGTGCCAGCAGCTTAGGACTAGCGGGATTTGAGCAGTTCTTC. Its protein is CASSLGLAGFEQFF.

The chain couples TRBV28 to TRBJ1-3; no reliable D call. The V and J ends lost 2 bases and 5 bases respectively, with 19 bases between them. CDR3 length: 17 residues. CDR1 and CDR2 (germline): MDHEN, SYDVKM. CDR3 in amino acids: CASSLGGRPVFRNTIYF. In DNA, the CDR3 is TGTGCCAGCAGTTTAGGAGGCAGGCCGGTATTCCGAAACACCATATATTTT.

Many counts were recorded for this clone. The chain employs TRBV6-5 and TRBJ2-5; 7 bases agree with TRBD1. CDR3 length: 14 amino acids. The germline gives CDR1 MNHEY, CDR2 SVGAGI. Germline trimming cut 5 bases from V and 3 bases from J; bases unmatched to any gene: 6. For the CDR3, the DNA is TGTGCCAGCAGTCCAAGACAGGGCAAAGAGACCCAGTACTTC. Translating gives CASSPRQGKETQYF.

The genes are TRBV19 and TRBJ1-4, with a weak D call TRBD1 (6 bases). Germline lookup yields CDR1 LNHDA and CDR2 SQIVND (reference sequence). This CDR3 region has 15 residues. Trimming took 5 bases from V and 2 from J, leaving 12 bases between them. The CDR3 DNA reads TGTGCCAGTAGTTTAACAGGGAAGACTAATGAAAAACTGTTTTTT. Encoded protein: CASSLTGKTNEKLFF.

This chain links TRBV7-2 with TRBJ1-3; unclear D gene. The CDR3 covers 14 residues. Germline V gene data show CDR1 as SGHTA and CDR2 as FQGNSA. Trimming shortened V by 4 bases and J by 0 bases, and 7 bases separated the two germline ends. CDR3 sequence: CASSSMSSGNTIYF. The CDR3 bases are TGTGCCAGCAGCTCAATGAGCTCTGGAAACACCATATATTTT.

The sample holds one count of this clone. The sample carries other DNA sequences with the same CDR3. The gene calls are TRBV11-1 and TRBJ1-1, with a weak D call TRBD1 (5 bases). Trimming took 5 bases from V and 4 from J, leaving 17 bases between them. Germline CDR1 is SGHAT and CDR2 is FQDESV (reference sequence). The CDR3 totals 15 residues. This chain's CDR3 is CASSRTTGGGTEAFF. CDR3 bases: TGTGCCAGCAGCCGGACTACTGGGGGTGGCACTGAAGCTTTCTTT.

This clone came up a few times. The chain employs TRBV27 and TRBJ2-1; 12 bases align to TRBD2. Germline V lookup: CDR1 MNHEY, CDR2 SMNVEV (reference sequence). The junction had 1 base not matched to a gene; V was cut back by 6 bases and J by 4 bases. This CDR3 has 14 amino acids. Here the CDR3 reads CASRTSGSYNEQFF. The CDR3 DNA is TGTGCCAGCAGGACTAGCGGGAGTTACAATGAGCAGTTCTTC.

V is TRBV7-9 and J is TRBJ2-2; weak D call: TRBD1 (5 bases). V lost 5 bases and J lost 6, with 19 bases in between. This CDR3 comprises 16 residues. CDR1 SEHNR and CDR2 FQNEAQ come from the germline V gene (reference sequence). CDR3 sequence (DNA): TGTGCCAGCAGCGAGGCGCGAAGGGGAATTTCCGGGGAGCTGTTTTTT. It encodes CASSEARRGISGELFF. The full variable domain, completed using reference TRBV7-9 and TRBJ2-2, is DTGVSQNPRHKITKRGQNVTFRCDPISEHNRLYWYRQTLGQGPEFLTYFQNEAQLEKSRLLSDRFSAERPKGSFSTLEIQRTEQGDSAMYLCASSEARRGISGELFFGEGSRLTVL.

CDR3 in DNA: TGTGCCAGTAGACCACAACCCCGATTTACAGGAATAAATCAGCCCCAGCATTTT. Its protein product is CASRPQPRFTGINQPQHF. The chain recombines TRBV19 with TRBJ1-5; D may be TRBD1 (5 bases). The length of the CDR3 is 18 residues. Germline V gene sequence: CDR1 LNHDA, CDR2 SQIVND (reference sequence). V was trimmed by 6 bases and J by 4 bases, leaving 25 bases between them. Looking up the rest from reference TRBV19 and TRBJ1-5 gives the full variable domain: DGGITQSPKYLFRKEGQNVTLSCEQNLNHDAMYWYRQDPGQGLRLIYYSQIVNDFQKGDIAEGYSVSREKKESFPLTVTSAQKNPTAFYLCASRPQPRFTGINQPQHFGDGTRLSIL.

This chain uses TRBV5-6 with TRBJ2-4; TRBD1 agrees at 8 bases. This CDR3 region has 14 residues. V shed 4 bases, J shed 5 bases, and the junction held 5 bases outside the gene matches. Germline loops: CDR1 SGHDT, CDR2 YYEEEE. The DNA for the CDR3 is TGTGCCAGCAGCAACCGACAGGGGCAAAACATTCAGTACTTC. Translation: CASSNRQGQNIQYF.

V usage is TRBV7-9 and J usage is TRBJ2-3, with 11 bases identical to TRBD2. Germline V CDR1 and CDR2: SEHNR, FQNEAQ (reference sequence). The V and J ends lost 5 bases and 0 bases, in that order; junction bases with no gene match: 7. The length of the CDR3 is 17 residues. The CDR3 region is CASSPLAGGPSTDTQYF. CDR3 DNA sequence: TGTGCCAGCAGCCCATTAGCGGGGGGGCCGAGCACAGATACGCAGTATTTT.

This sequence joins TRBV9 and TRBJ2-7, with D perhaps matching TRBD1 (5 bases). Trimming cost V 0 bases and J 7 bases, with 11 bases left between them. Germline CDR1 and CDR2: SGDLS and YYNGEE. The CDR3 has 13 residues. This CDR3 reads CASSVGPAGEQYF. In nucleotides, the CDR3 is TGTGCCAGCAGCGTAGGGCCAGCAGGGGAGCAGTACTTC.

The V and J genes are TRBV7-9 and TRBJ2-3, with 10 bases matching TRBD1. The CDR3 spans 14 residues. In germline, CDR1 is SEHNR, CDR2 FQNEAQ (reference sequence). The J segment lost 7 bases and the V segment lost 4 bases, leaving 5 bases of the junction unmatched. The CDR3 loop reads CASSSTDRGNTQYF. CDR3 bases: TGTGCCAGCAGCTCCACGGACAGGGGGAATACGCAGTATTTT.

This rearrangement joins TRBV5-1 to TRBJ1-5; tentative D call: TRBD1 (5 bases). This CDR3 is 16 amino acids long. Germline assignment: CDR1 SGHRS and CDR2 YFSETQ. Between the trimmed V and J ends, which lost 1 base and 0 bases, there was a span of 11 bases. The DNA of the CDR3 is TGCGCCAGCAGCTTGAGGGGTATCGGTAGCAATCAGCCCCAGCATTTT. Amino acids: CASSLRGIGSNQPQHF.

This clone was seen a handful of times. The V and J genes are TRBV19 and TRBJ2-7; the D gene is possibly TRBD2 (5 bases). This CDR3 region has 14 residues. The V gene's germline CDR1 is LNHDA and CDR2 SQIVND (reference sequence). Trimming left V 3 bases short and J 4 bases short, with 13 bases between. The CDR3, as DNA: TGTGCCAGTAGTATGAGTTACCCGGGGTACGAGCAGTACTTC. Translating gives CASSMSYPGYEQYF.

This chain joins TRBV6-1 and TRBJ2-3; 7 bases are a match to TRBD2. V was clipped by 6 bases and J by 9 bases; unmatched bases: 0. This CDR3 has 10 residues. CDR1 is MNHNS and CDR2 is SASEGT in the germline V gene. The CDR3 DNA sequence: TGTGCCAGCAGGACTAGCACGCAGTATTTT. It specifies CASRTSTQYF.

This CDR3 is CATSKSREKLFF. As DNA, the CDR3 is TGTGCCACCAGCAAGAGCAGGGAAAAACTGTTTTTT. V and J are TRBV15 and TRBJ1-4; D not resolved. Germline CDR1 and CDR2: LNHNV and YYDKDF (reference sequence). V shed 4 bases and J shed 8 bases, with 8 bases lying between them. The length of the CDR3 is 12 residues.

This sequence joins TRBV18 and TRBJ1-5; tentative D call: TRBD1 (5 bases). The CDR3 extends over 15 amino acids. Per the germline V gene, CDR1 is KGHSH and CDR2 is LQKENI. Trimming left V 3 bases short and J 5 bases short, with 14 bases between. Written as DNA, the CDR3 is TGTGCCAGCTCACCTGCCCTAGGGGTCCATCAGCCCCAGCATTTT. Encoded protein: CASSPALGVHQPQHF.

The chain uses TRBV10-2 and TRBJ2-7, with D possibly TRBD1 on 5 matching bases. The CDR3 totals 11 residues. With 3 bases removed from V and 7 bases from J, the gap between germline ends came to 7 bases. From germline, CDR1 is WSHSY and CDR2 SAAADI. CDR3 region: CASSEGVEQYF. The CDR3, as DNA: TGCGCCAGCAGTGAAGGGGTTGAGCAGTACTTC.

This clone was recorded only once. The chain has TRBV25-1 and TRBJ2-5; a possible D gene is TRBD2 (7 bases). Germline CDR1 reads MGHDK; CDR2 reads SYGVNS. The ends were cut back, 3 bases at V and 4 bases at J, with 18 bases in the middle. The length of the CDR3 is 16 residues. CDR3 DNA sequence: TGTGCCAGCAGTGAGACCTTCGGGGGGCCGGGAGAGACCCAGTACTTC. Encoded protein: CASSETFGGPGETQYF.